The present TCR beta chain was sequenced within a study of PD-L1 blockade in urothelial cancer. Across the whole study: Each participant's history included 0 to 3 prior chemotherapy regimens. Samples came from 3 weeks, at the second dose, and 6 weeks into treatment. A median around 140,000 T cells were found in blood samples. Notes on the study in general: Patients with below-median pretreatment blood clonality survived longer.

This CDR3 is 14 amino acids long. Trimming left V 2 bases short and J 8 bases short, with 15 bases between. Germline-derived CDR1 and CDR2 are KGHSH and LQKENI. Time point indicated: pretreatment peripheral blood. On this clone itself: Its antigen is not identified.

Libraries were prepared by immunoSEQ multiplex PCR; TCRdb keeps only in-frame clonotypes and omits some of them. Of tens of thousands of clones in the sample, about 83% are singletons; the top ten hold around a tenth. Specimen: PBMCs, collected around atezolizumab (anti-PD-L1) treatment. The chain is built from TRBV18 and TRBJ1-2; TRBD1 is a possible D gene (6 bases). The source of this sequence is a woman aged 65 to 85 with urothelial cancer. The CDR3 region is CASSPIHQGRGYTF. The CDR3 DNA follows: TGTGCCAGCTCACCAATTCACCAGGGGAGAGGCTACACCTTC. The full variable domain, completed using reference TRBV18 and TRBJ1-2, is NAGVMQNPRHLVRRRGQEARLRCSPMKGHSHVYWYRQLPEEGLKFMVYLQKENIIDESGMPKERFSAEFPKEGPSILRIQQVVRGDSAAYFCASSPIHQGRGYTFGSGTRLTVV.